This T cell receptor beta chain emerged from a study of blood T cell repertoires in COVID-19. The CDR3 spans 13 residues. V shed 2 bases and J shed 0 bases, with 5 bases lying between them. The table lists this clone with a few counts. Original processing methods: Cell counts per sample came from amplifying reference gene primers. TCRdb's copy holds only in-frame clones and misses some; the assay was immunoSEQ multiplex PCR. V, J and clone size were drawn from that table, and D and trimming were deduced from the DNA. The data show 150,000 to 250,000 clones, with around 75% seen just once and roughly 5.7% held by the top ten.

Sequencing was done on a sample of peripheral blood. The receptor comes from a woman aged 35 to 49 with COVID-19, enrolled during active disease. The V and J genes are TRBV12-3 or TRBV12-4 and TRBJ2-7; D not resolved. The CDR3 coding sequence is TGTGCCAGCAGTTTATCTAACTCCTACGAGCAGTACTTC. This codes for CASSLSNSYEQYF.